This T cell receptor beta chain was documented in a study of blood T cells in healthy people across ages. Trimming took 0 bases from V and 4 from J, leaving 6 bases between them. This CDR3 region has 13 residues. Germline V gene lookup returns CDR1 SEHNR and CDR2 FQNEAQ (reference sequence). Findings and limits, study-wide: Getting older went along with TCR beta diversity per million T cells dropping roughly linearly. In the absence of known donor CMV status, changes in expanded clonotypes were possibly confounded.

Drawing of peripheral blood yielded about 9.6 milliliters from each donor. With regard to this clonotype: Its antigen remains unknown.

For the second PCR, which ran for about 7 to 11 cycles, a sample-barcoded 5' primer and a J-beta primer mix were used. Researchers report that a template-switch adaptor with 12 random nucleotides tagged each cDNA molecule. TCRdb re-called the 5' RACE reads with MiXCR, one entry per CDR3 protein. The sample comprises fewer than 1,000,000 distinct CDR3 sequences, around half of which are singletons, and about a sixth rests with the top ten. The sample was blood. The chain has TRBV7-9 and TRBJ1-2; D gene ambiguous. This sequence was found in a man older than 75 in good health. The chain's CDR3 is CASSLATFYGYTF. In DNA form, the CDR3 reads TGTGCCAGCAGCTTAGCCACGTTCTATGGCTACACCTTC.